This paragraph covers one TCR beta chain sequence. The antigen is undetermined. CDR1 is SEHNR, CDR2 FQNEAQ, per germline (reference sequence). With V trimmed by 2 bases and J by 6 bases, 7 bases remained unmatched. This CDR3 comprises 15 residues. This sample is part of a study of T cell responses to AZD1222 COVID-19 vaccine. Findings and caveats of the study: There were repertoire samples only from the period after the peak T cell response. When two AZD1222 doses had been given, Spike-specific TCR breadth and depth rose.

The assay was immunoSEQ multiplex PCR, and TCRdb's table has in-frame clones only and misses some. This table has about 100,000 clones, 89% appearing once. This receptor was obtained from an adult in good health. The rearrangement links TRBV7-9 to TRBJ2-3; 8 nucleotides line up with TRBD2. The source material was peripheral blood, sampled on day 0 of AZD1222 vaccination. CDR3 amino acids: CASSLTAGAGDTQYF. Here the CDR3 DNA reads TGTGCCAGCAGCTTAACAGCGGGGGCCGGGGATACGCAGTATTTT.